This TCR beta chain came from a study of shared clonotypes between healthy human individuals. Study-level information: Each donor's CD4 naive and CD4 memory cells filled three plates apiece, CD8 naive two, and CD8 memory one.

Per sorted-subset replicate PCR, input was around 200 ng DNA, representing roughly 28,000 T cell genomes. TCRdb's copy holds only in-frame clones and misses some; the assay was immunoSEQ multiplex PCR. The data show 300,000 to 350,000 clones, 73% seen once. The study, taken as a whole, reports: Non-shared clonotypes had lower generation probabilities than clonotypes shared by all four sorted-subset donors. Memory subsets generally showed lower estimated richness than naive subsets.

The V end lost 2 bases, the J end lost 7 bases, and 12 bases lay between the germline ends. This CDR3 contains 14 residues. The germline CDR1 and CDR2 sequences are SEHNR and FQNEAQ (reference sequence). Regarding this clone: The antigen remains undetermined.

The sequence derives from a man aged 30-40 years in good health. Material for sequencing was memory CD4+ T cells sorted from blood. Subset defined: CD45RA-negative fraction. J is TRBJ2-1 and V is TRBV7-9; unclear D gene. CDR3: CASSLSKGNNEQFF. DNA of the CDR3: TGTGCCAGCAGCTTATCGAAGGGTAATAATGAGCAGTTCTTC.